Listed here are 23 T cell receptor beta chains from one sample, sequenced in a study of T cell repertoires in cytomegalovirus infection (dated by TCRdb to 2018 to 2020). What the treatment or condition label conveys for this sample: in vitro stimulation with specific CMV peptide epitopes to enrich CMV-specific T cells. Their cognate antigens are unknown. Sequenced on an Illumina HiSeq 1500. TCRdb trimmed public reads at Q25 via fastp, called clones via MiXCR and kept in-frame beta chains. All rows with the same CDR3 protein become a single entry with the most common DNA and genes. The sample contains hundreds of thousands of distinct CDR3 sequences, 30% to 35% of them found a single time. 15% to 20% of the sample is in the top ten clones. Sequenced here: cultured PBMCs, sampled from culture after CMV antigen stimulation. The receptors originated from a human donor in good health (CMV status not recorded). Some clones in this sample may be carry-over from other donors' samples.

The chain recombines TRBV6-5 with TRBJ2-3; perhaps TRBD1 as D (6 bases). V was clipped by 7 bases and J by 4 bases, with 15 bases between them. The CDR3 spans 14 residues. Germline V gives CDR1 MNHEY, CDR2 SVGAGI. As DNA, the CDR3 is TGTGCCAGCACCCAACAGGGTTTCGCAGATACGCAGTATTTT. Translated, it gives CASTQQGFADTQYF.

Remarks on this clonotype: One end of the junction is discordant with germline, which a read error may explain. This chain links TRBV5-3 with TRBJ1-3; D might be TRBD1 (5 bases). TRBV5-3 is an ORF, with its function uncertain. The CDR3 runs to 16 residues. CDR3 amino acids: CASSSRQRQSGNTIYF. CDR3 bases: TGTGCCAGCAGCTCCAGACAAAGACAGTCTGGAAACACCATATATTTT.

This clonotype was seen a handful of times. The chain is built from TRBV10-3 and TRBJ1-2, with TRBD1 identical over 9 bases. The CDR3 spans 13 residues. Unmatched junction bases numbered 7, after V lost 8 bases and J lost 6 bases. Germline V gene lookup returns CDR1 ENHRY and CDR2 SYGVKD. CDR3 nucleotides: TGTGCCATCGGGGACAGGGTAGGGGATGGCTACACCTTC. Translation gives CAIGDRVGDGYTF.

The chain is built from TRBV6-1 and TRBJ2-1; D is unclear. Germline V gene lookup returns CDR1 MNHNS and CDR2 SASEGT. Trimming cost V 6 bases and J 0 bases, with 18 bases left between them. The CDR3 is 17 residues long. Here the CDR3 DNA reads TGTGCCAGCAGACCCGCTGGGCGGAGCTCCTCCTACAATGAGCAGTTCTTC. Protein sequence: CASRPAGRSSSYNEQFF.

The V gene is TRBV2, the J gene TRBJ1-4; D is unresolved. Germline CDR1 reads SNHLY; CDR2 reads FYNNEI. V gave up 0 bases and J gave up 7 bases, with 9 bases separating them. The CDR3 consists of 14 residues. Here the CDR3 DNA reads TGTGCCAGCAGTGAAGCCCGGTCGGGTGAAAAACTGTTTTTT. It translates to CASSEARSGEKLFF.

V and J are TRBV7-2 and TRBJ1-1; D gene uncertain. The germline V gene has CDR1 SGHTA and CDR2 FQGNSA. This CDR3 spans 13 amino acids. V was trimmed by 1 base and J by 5 bases, leaving 8 bases between them. CDR3 sequence: CASSLVFITEAFF. In nucleotides, the CDR3 is TGTGCCAGCAGCTTAGTCTTTATTACTGAAGCTTTCTTT.

The V and J genes are TRBV29-1 and TRBJ1-1; D perhaps matches TRBD1 (5 bases). Looked up from germline, CDR1 is SQVTM and CDR2 is ANQGSEA. V was cut by 2 bases and J by 0 bases, with 19 bases left in between. CDR3 length: 17 residues. CDR3 coding DNA: TGCAGCGTTGAACCCGGGACGGATGGCACTATGAACACTGAAGCTTTCTTT. Translation: CSVEPGTDGTMNTEAFF. Full variable domain (rest looked up from reference TRBV29-1 and TRBJ1-1): SAVISQKPSRDICQRGTSLTIQCQVDSQVTMMFWYRQQPGQSLTLIATANQGSEATYESGFVIDKFPISRPNLTFSTLTVSNMSPEDSSIYLCSVEPGTDGTMNTEAFFGQGTRLTVV.

This clonotype occurred once. The V gene is TRBV6-6, the J gene TRBJ2-3; maybe TRBD2 (7 bases). V was cut by 0 bases and J by 6 bases, with 10 bases left in between. The CDR3 consists of 14 residues. The germline V gene encodes CDR1 MNHNY and CDR2 SVGAGI (reference sequence). This chain's CDR3 is CASSYSRGGDTQYF. The CDR3 coding sequence is TGTGCCAGCAGTTACTCCAGGGGAGGGGATACGCAGTATTTT.

The sample holds a few counts of this clonotype. V and J are TRBV7-8 and TRBJ2-1; a weak D match, TRBD2 (6 bases). Trimming cost V 3 bases and J 8 bases, with 17 bases left between them. This CDR3 comprises 15 residues. Germline-derived CDR1 and CDR2 are SGHVS and FQNEAQ. This CDR3 is CASSFSGGVFYEQFF. The CDR3 DNA reads as TGTGCCAGCAGCTTTAGCGGCGGGGTATTCTATGAGCAGTTCTTC. Based on the CDR3 plus reference TRBV7-8 and TRBJ2-1, the full variable domain is GAGVSQSPRYKVAKRGQDVALRCDPISGHVSLFWYQQALGQGPEFLTYFQNEAQLDKSGLPSDRFFAERPEGSVSTLKIQRTQQEDSAVYLCASSFSGGVFYEQFFGPGTRLTVL.

This clonotype has a handful of counts. This sequence joins TRBV12-3 or TRBV12-4 and TRBJ2-2; a possible D gene is TRBD2 (6 bases). With 9 bases removed from V and 7 bases from J, the gap between germline ends came to 12 bases. This CDR3 has 12 residues. CDR3 residues: CASSTSIGELFF. The CDR3 DNA follows: TGTGCCAGTTCGACTAGTATCGGGGAGCTGTTTTTT.

The chain links TRBV15 to TRBJ2-2; D is unresolved. This CDR3 contains 14 residues. V was clipped by 0 bases and J by 6 bases, with 8 bases between them. Germline CDR1 and CDR2: LNHNV and YYDKDF (reference sequence). The DNA of the CDR3 is TGTGCCACCAGCAGAGATAAAGGCCCCGGGGAGCTGTTTTTT. It specifies CATSRDKGPGELFF.

This chain uses TRBV7-2 with TRBJ2-3, with D perhaps matching TRBD2 (6 bases). Per germline, CDR1 SGHTA and CDR2 FQGNSA. V lost 6 bases and J lost 7, with 23 bases in between. This CDR3 has 16 amino acids. The CDR3 nucleotides read TGTGCCAGCAGTCAAAGGGAGGAGGCGGGTTTTAATACGCAGTATTTT. Protein sequence: CASSQREEAGFNTQYF.

This clonotype was detected only a few times. V is TRBV18 and J is TRBJ1-5; maybe TRBD1 (6 bases). This CDR3 is 15 amino acids long. The germline CDR1 and CDR2 sequences are KGHSH and LQKENI. With 2 bases removed from V and 7 bases from J, the gap between germline ends came to 15 bases. The CDR3 nucleotides read TGTGCCAGCTCACCAGGTTCCGGGGGCGACCAGCCCCAGCATTTT. It codes for CASSPGSGGDQPQHF.

The chain links TRBV29-1 to TRBJ2-3; 7 bases map to TRBD1. Germline V gene lookup returns CDR1 SQVTM and CDR2 ANQGSEA. The CDR3 loop spans 13 amino acids. Germline trimming cut 6 bases from V and 2 bases from J; bases unmatched to any gene: 5. The CDR3 coding sequence is TGCAGCGTGACAGGGAAACTCACAGATACGCAGTATTTT. Its protein is CSVTGKLTDTQYF.

This chain links TRBV20-1 with TRBJ2-1; D is perhaps TRBD2 (5 bases). This CDR3 is 13 amino acids long. Trimming left V 4 bases short and J 6 bases short, with 13 bases between. The germline gives CDR1 DFQATT, CDR2 SNEGSKA (reference sequence). The DNA of the CDR3 is TGCAGTGCTACAGCATACGGGGTCAATGAGCAGTTCTTC. Residues: CSATAYGVNEQFF.

This chain connects TRBV10-3 to TRBJ2-1, with D possibly TRBD2 on 6 matching bases. With 0 bases removed from V and 0 bases from J, the gap between germline ends came to 15 bases. Germline loops: CDR1 ENHRY, CDR2 SYGVKD. The CDR3 runs to 18 residues. The CDR3 DNA sequence: TGTGCCATCAGTGAGTCGGTGGGTTCGGGGGACTCCTACAATGAGCAGTTCTTC. Translated, it gives CAISESVGSGDSYNEQFF.

The gene calls are TRBV7-8 and TRBJ2-5; maybe TRBD2 (5 bases). The V end was cut by 3 bases, the J end by 5 bases, with 13 bases between. CDR1 and CDR2 from the germline V gene are SGHVS and FQNEAQ. The CDR3 runs to 14 residues. The CDR3 region has the DNA TGTGCCAGCAGCTTGGAACCGAGGGCGGAGACCCAGTACTTC. Protein sequence: CASSLEPRAETQYF.

Notes on this clonotype: A read error may be the cause here, since a much bigger clone is one base away. This chain connects TRBV7-2 to TRBJ1-1; D is ambiguous. CDR1 is SGHTA and CDR2 is FQGNSA in the germline V gene. This CDR3 contains 13 residues. Deletions cut 5 bases from V and 11 bases from J, with 18 bases between. The CDR3 nucleotides are TGTGCCAGCAGCCCCCCGTCAAGGCCTTGGGCTTTCTTT. This encodes CASSPPSRPWAFF. Drawing the rest from reference TRBV7-2 and TRBJ1-1, the complete variable domain is GAGVSQSPSNKVTEKGKDVELRCDPISGHTALYWYRQSLGQGLEFLIYFQGNSAPDKSGLPSDRFSAERTGGSVSTLTIQRTQQEDSAVYLCASSPPSRPWAFFGQGTRLTVV.

The gene calls are TRBV19 and TRBJ1-1; D perhaps matches TRBD1 (5 bases). Trimming took 2 bases from V and 5 from J, leaving 15 bases between them. The CDR3 covers 15 residues. Germline CDR1 reads LNHDA; CDR2 reads SQIVND (reference sequence). CDR3 in amino acids: CASSIKPGLETEAFF. The CDR3 DNA reads as TGTGCCAGTAGTATAAAACCGGGGCTCGAGACTGAAGCTTTCTTT.

V is TRBV19 and J is TRBJ1-2, with D tentatively TRBD1 (5 bases). This CDR3 contains 14 residues. The germline V gene has CDR1 LNHDA and CDR2 SQIVND (reference sequence). V was pared by 3 bases and J by 2 bases, with 10 bases between. CDR3 nucleotide sequence: TGTGCCAGTAGTATGCAGGGCCAGAACTATGGCTACACCTTC. It is translated as CASSMQGQNYGYTF. The full variable domain, its missing parts supplied by reference TRBV19 and TRBJ1-2, is DGGITQSPKYLFRKEGQNVTLSCEQNLNHDAMYWYRQDPGQGLRLIYYSQIVNDFQKGDIAEGYSVSREKKESFPLTVTSAQKNPTAFYLCASSMQGQNYGYTFGSGTRLTVV.

A few counts support this clonotype. The chain combines TRBV18 with TRBJ2-2, with no clear D. Germline V gene sequence: CDR1 KGHSH, CDR2 LQKENI. The CDR3 is made up of 15 amino acids. The V end was cut by 2 bases, the J end by 5 bases, with 12 bases between. The CDR3 DNA is TGTGCCAGCTCACCAGGCACTGGTATGACCGGGGAGCTGTTTTTT. It translates to CASSPGTGMTGELFF. Drawing the rest from reference TRBV18 and TRBJ2-2, the complete variable domain is NAGVMQNPRHLVRRRGQEARLRCSPMKGHSHVYWYRQLPEEGLKFMVYLQKENIIDESGMPKERFSAEFPKEGPSILRIQQVVRGDSAAYFCASSPGTGMTGELFFGEGSRLTVL.

This clonotype has just a few counts. The rearrangement links TRBV4-1 to TRBJ2-7; 14 bases line up with TRBD2. This CDR3 has 15 amino acids. V lost 3 bases and J lost 7; bases outside the gene matches: 5. Germline V CDR1 and CDR2: MGHRA, YSYEKL. CDR3 bases: TGCGCCAGCAGCCATGGACTAGCGGGGGGTATTGAGCAGTACTTC. This encodes CASSHGLAGGIEQYF.

This clonotype was seen only a few times. The chain has TRBV5-8 and TRBJ1-5, with D perhaps matching TRBD1 (6 bases). The ends were cut back, 1 base at V and 9 bases at J, with 17 bases in the middle. This CDR3 has 15 amino acids. Germline V CDR1 and CDR2: SGHTS, YDEGEE. The CDR3 is CASSLSGGTMWPQHF. CDR3 DNA: TGTGCCAGCAGCTTGTCGGGAGGGACAATGTGGCCCCAGCATTTT.